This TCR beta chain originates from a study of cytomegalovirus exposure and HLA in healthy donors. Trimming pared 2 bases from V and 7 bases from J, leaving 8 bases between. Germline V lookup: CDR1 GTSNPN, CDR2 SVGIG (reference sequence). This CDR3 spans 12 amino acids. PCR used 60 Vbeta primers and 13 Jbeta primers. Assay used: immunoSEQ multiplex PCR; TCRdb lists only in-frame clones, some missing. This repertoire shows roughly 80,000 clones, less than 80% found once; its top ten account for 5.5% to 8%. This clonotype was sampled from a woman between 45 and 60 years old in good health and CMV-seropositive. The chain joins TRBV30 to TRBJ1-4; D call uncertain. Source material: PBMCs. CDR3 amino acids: CAWSLFSEKLFF. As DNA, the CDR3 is TGTGCCTGGAGTTTATTTAGTGAAAAACTGTTTTTT.